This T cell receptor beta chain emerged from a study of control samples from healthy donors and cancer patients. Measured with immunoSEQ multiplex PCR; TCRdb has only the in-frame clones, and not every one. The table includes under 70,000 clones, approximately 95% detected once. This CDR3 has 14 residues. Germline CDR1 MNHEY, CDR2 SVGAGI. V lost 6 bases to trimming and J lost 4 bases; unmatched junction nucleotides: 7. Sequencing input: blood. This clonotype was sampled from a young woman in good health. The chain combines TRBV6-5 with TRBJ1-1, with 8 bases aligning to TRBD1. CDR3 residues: CASSLQGAGTEAFF. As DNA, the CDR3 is TGTGCCAGCAGCTTGCAGGGGGCTGGCACTGAAGCTTTCTTT.